This T cell receptor (beta chain) was captured in a study of OX40 agonist ivuxolimab in advanced cancers. For the study at large: Having had anti-PD-1, anti-PD-L1 or anti-CTLA-4 therapy before was allowed, and about 40% had some. Of the patients, three showed partial responses, one with hepatocellular carcinoma and two with cutaneous melanoma. Study findings and constraints: Circulating CD4+ and CD8+ T cells showed clonal expansion by week 6 at 0.1 to 3.0 mg/kg.

The protocol was immunoSEQ multiplex PCR, while the TCRdb copy is restricted to in-frame clones and leaves out a portion. The repertoire holds nearly 20,000 clones, with around 82% as singletons. CDR3 length equals 14 residues. The germline V and J ends were trimmed by 2 bases and 4 bases, with 6 bases remaining between them. Germline CDR1 reads MNHEY; CDR2 reads SMNVEV (reference sequence). About this clone itself: Its antigen is unidentified.

Here the sequenced sample was CD4+ or CD8+ T cells sorted from blood, taken in a trial of the OX40 agonist ivuxolimab. The clonotype comes from an adult with an advanced solid tumor such as melanoma, head and neck, liver or kidney cancer. The genes are TRBV27 and TRBJ1-6; unclear D gene. The CDR3 bases are TGTGCCAGCAGTTTACAGGATTATAATTCACCCCTCCACTTT. This codes for CASSLQDYNSPLHF.